Shown below are 18 T cell receptor beta chains from a single sample sequenced in a study of shared T cell receptors in the human thymus. TCRdb keeps only in-frame clones here, not all; method: immunoSEQ multiplex PCR. Seen here are roughly 660,000 clones, approximately 90% observed once, and the top ten hold 0.0085% to 0.012%. This sample also appeared in a second study, on human thymus T cells.

What was sequenced was thymocytes. These TCRs come from a boy younger than two with a congenital heart defect.

J is TRBJ1-4 and V is TRBV6-6; D unclear. Trimming shortened V by 7 bases and J by 2 bases, and 11 bases separated the two germline ends. CDR1 and CDR2 (germline): MNHNY, SVGAGI (reference sequence). This CDR3 is 14 amino acids long. In DNA form, the CDR3 reads TGTGCCAGCACCCCGGGGAGGACTAATGAAAAACTGTTTTTT. This translates into CASTPGRTNEKLFF.

This chain uses TRBV27 with TRBJ2-3; 10 nucleotides line up with TRBD1. The germline CDR1 and CDR2 sequences are MNHEY and SMNVEV (reference sequence). The CDR3 loop spans 19 amino acids. The V segment lost 5 bases and the J segment 2 bases; nucleotides outside the gene matches: 16. The CDR3 region has the DNA TGTGCCAGCAGTAACCCGGGACAGGGGTTATCGGCTAACACAGATACGCAGTATTTT. Residues: CASSNPGQGLSANTDTQYF.

The rearrangement uses TRBV19 and TRBJ2-7; D might be TRBD1 (6 bases). V was trimmed by 5 bases and J by 6 bases, leaving 8 bases between them. Per germline, CDR1 LNHDA and CDR2 SQIVND (reference sequence). CDR3 size: 11 residues. The chain's CDR3 is CASSQGPEQYF. Written as DNA, the CDR3 is TGTGCCAGTAGTCAGGGGCCCGAGCAGTACTTC.

Worth noting for this clone: At one boundary the junction diverges from the germline segment, which might be a read error. The V gene is TRBV6-1, the J gene TRBJ2-7; a weak D match, TRBD1 (5 bases). Germline values: CDR1 MNHNS, CDR2 SASEGT. This CDR3 has 14 residues. The CDR3 region is CAGSDSRAGYEQYF. In nucleotides, the CDR3 is TGTGCCGGCAGTGACTCCAGGGCCGGGTACGAGCAGTACTTC.

V and J are TRBV11-2 and TRBJ2-7; 7 bases are shared with TRBD2. Germline-derived CDR1 and CDR2 are SGHAT and FQNNGV. The CDR3 runs 15 residues. J was trimmed by 3 bases and V by 3 bases; bases with no gene match: 8. For the CDR3, the DNA is TGTGCCAGCAGCTTTCGCCGCGGGAGTTTCTACGAGCAGTACTTC. It yields the protein CASSFRRGSFYEQYF.

The rearrangement uses TRBV5-1 and TRBJ2-5, with TRBD1 matching over 10 bases. With 3 bases clipped from V and 5 bases from J, the junction kept 4 bases outside the gene matches. The CDR3 runs 14 residues. Germline CDR1 is SGHRS and CDR2 is YFSETQ. The CDR3 region is CASSSTGGGETQYF. CDR3 nucleotide sequence: TGCGCCAGCAGCTCGACAGGGGGCGGGGAGACCCAGTACTTC. The entire variable domain, with the rest obtained from reference TRBV5-1 and TRBJ2-5, is as follows: KAGVTQTPRYLIKTRGQQVTLSCSPISGHRSVSWYQQTPGQGLQFLFEYFSETQRNKGNFPGRFSGRQFSNSRSEMNVSTLELGDSALYLCASSSTGGGETQYFGPGTRLLVL.

The chain is built from TRBV12-5 and TRBJ1-1, with D tentatively TRBD1 (6 bases). With 0 bases removed from V and 5 bases from J, the gap between germline ends came to 13 bases. The germline V gene has CDR1 LGHNT and CDR2 FRNRAP. The CDR3 sequence is 15 residues long. The CDR3 DNA sequence: TGTGCTAGTGGTTTGGTAGGGGGTAAGGTGACTGAAGCTTTCTTT. Translated: CASGLVGGKVTEAFF.

This chain uses TRBV2 with TRBJ2-2; D possibly corresponds to TRBD2 (6 bases). The CDR3 consists of 15 residues. Germline loops: CDR1 SNHLY, CDR2 FYNNEI. Trimming took off 11 bases at V and 4 bases at J, with 20 bases between the two ends. For the CDR3, the DNA is TGTGCCCGTTCGCGACCACGGGGGAGCACCGGGGAGCTGTTTTTT. Translating gives CARSRPRGSTGELFF.

The chain combines TRBV4-2 with TRBJ1-4; a possible D gene is TRBD1 (6 bases). This CDR3 has 13 residues. V was shortened by 7 bases and J by 7 bases, with 13 bases between the two germline ends. Germline assignment: CDR1 LGHNA and CDR2 YNFKEQ. The CDR3 protein is CASTRGHLEKLFF. CDR3 DNA sequence: TGTGCCAGCACCCGGGGACACCTTGAAAAACTGTTTTTT.

The V and J genes are TRBV19 and TRBJ1-2; D remains unclear. The V gene's germline CDR1 is LNHDA and CDR2 SQIVND (reference sequence). The V gene lost 7 bases and the J gene lost 3 bases, with 15 bases spanning the gap. This CDR3 is 14 amino acids long. The CDR3 nucleotides read TGTGCCAGTATCCCAATGCACGCAGACTATGGCTACACCTTC. Its translation: CASIPMHADYGYTF.

The chain combines TRBV5-6 with TRBJ1-5, with D possibly matching TRBD1 (5 bases). Germline V gives CDR1 SGHDT, CDR2 YYEEEE. This CDR3 contains 15 residues. The V end lost 0 bases, the J end lost 3 bases, and 10 bases lay between the germline ends. CDR3 in amino acids: CASSLAGLDNQPQHF. The CDR3 region has the DNA TGTGCCAGCAGCTTGGCAGGGTTGGACAATCAGCCCCAGCATTTT.

The V gene is TRBV11-2, the J gene TRBJ2-2, with D perhaps matching TRBD2 (5 bases). CDR1 and CDR2 (germline): SGHAT, FQNNGV. The V gene lost 2 bases and the J gene lost 5 bases, with 15 bases spanning the gap. The CDR3 loop spans 16 amino acids. CDR3 bases: TGTGCCAGCAGCTTAAGTGAACTAGTCGAGACCGGGGAGCTGTTTTTT. Amino acid sequence: CASSLSELVETGELFF.

The chain joins TRBV7-3 to TRBJ2-4; the D gene is possibly TRBD2 (5 bases). This CDR3 contains 14 residues. Trimming shortened V by 1 base and J by 4 bases, and 8 bases separated the two germline ends. Germline V gene data show CDR1 as SGHTA and CDR2 as FQGTGA. The chain's CDR3 is CASSLMGGKNIQYF. The CDR3 bases are TGTGCCAGCAGCTTAATGGGCGGGAAAAACATTCAGTACTTC.

There are a few counts of this clone. V and J are TRBV6-1 and TRBJ2-7; 9 bases match TRBD2. Germline V lookup: CDR1 MNHNS, CDR2 SASEGT. The J segment lost 4 bases and the V segment lost 3 bases, leaving 13 bases of the junction unmatched. The CDR3 totals 17 residues. The CDR3 DNA follows: TGTGCCAGCAGTGACGGACTAGCGAGATGGGGACATTACGAGCAGTACTTC. This codes for CASSDGLARWGHYEQYF.

This clone was found a few times. The chain couples TRBV11-2 to TRBJ2-1, with TRBD1 identical over 10 bases. The CDR3 has 15 residues. Trimming took 4 bases from V and 3 from J; bases not matched to a gene: 3. The germline gives CDR1 SGHAT, CDR2 FQNNGV. This CDR3 is CASSSRDRGYNEQFF. The CDR3, as DNA: TGTGCCAGCAGCTCCCGGGACAGGGGCTACAATGAGCAGTTCTTC.

This chain connects TRBV11-3 to TRBJ2-7; TRBD2 matches 8 bases. From germline, CDR1 is SGHNT and CDR2 YENEEA. The ends lost 5 bases at V and 4 bases at J; junction bases unmatched: 13. CDR3 length equals 16 residues. The CDR3 sequence is CASSPWTGGVSYEQYF. The CDR3 nucleotides are TGTGCCAGCAGCCCCTGGACGGGGGGGGTTTCTTACGAGCAGTACTTC.

The CDR3 DNA reads TGCGCCAGCAGTGGGGGGGGACTAGCGGGAGGGCCGGAGACCCAGTACTTC. This encodes CASSGGGLAGGPETQYF. This chain uses TRBV10-2 with TRBJ2-5; the match to TRBD2 covers 16 bases. Germline V gene lookup returns CDR1 WSHSY and CDR2 SAAADI. Trimming cost V 4 bases and J 5 bases; bases outside gene matches: 7. CDR3 length: 17 amino acids.

V and J are TRBV4-1 and TRBJ2-3; TRBD2 matches 10 bases. The V gene end was trimmed by 1 base and the J gene end by 2 bases; junction bases not matched to a gene: 9. CDR3 length: 18 amino acids. Germline CDR1 is MGHRA and CDR2 is YSYEKL. DNA of the CDR3: TGCGCCAGCAGCCAAGGGGCCAGCGGGAGGGACTTCACAGATACGCAGTATTTT. The encoded protein is CASSQGASGRDFTDTQYF.